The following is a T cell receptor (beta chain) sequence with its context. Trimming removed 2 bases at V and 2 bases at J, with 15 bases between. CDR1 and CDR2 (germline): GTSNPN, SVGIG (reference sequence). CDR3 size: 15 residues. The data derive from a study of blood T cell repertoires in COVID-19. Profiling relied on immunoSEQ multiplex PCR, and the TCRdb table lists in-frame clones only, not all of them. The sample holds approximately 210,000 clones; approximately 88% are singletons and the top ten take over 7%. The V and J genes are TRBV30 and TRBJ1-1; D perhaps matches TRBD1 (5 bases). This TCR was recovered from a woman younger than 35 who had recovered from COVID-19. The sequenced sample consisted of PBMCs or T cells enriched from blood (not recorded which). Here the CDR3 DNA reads TGTGCCTGGAGTAATCAGGGTACAGAAAACACTGAAGCTTTCTTT. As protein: CAWSNQGTENTEAFF.